The next 15 T cell receptor beta chains were all read from a single sample in a study of beta chain features in type 1 diabetes (dated by TCRdb to about 2018). Library prep was done by the immunoSEQ multiplex PCR assay. The entire amount of isolated RNA was reverse transcribed using the High Capacity cDNA Reverse Transcription Kit, so the sequenced TCRB transcripts were expressed ones. TCRdb provides this immuneACCESS table in a form limited to in-frame rearrangements. Some clones are lacking; in checked studies, under half of them reflect an unresolved V gene, and why the rest are absent is not known. The table for this sample lists 140,000 to 150,000 clones; roughly 50% of them were counted only once. Of the sample, around 0.43% falls within the top ten clones. The sample comprised Tregs from blood. The cell subset or site label on this specimen signifies: regulatory CD4+ T cells. These receptors all come from a man younger than 35 in good health.

This clone was observed a handful of times. This chain uses TRBV29-1 with TRBJ1-2; TRBD1 aligns across 7 bases. CDR3 length: 13 residues. CDR1 and CDR2 from the germline V gene are SQVTM and ANQGSEA. V was clipped by 6 bases and J by 4 bases; unmatched bases: 8. CDR3 in amino acids: CSVWDSSLYGYTF. The CDR3 bases are TGCAGCGTGTGGGACAGCTCCCTCTATGGCTACACCTTC.

This clone occurred a few times. The chain carries TRBV13 and TRBJ1-1; no clear D. The CDR3 is 10 residues long. Germline V gives CDR1 PRHDT, CDR2 FYEKMQ (reference sequence). Trimming stripped 3 bases from V and 11 bases from J, with 7 bases between. The CDR3 region is CASSFPPAFF. The CDR3 DNA is TGTGCCAGCAGCTTTCCCCCGGCTTTCTTT.

This clone was seen only a few times. V gene TRBV7-2 combines with J gene TRBJ2-2; 9 positions agree with TRBD2. Germline V gene sequence: CDR1 SGHTA, CDR2 FQGNSA. The CDR3 runs to 15 residues. V trimming: 8 bases; J trimming: 6 bases; junction bases outside the gene matches: 10. This chain's CDR3 is CASSSSGSFAGELFF. CDR3 nucleotide sequence: TGTGCCAGCTCAAGTAGCGGGAGTTTCGCCGGGGAGCTGTTTTTT.

This clone was seen just once. In DNA, the CDR3 is TGCGCCAGCAGCCAAGAGGGGGAGGAGTACTTC. Amino acid sequence: CASSQEGEEYF. This chain connects TRBV4-3 to TRBJ2-4; D possibly corresponds to TRBD2 (6 bases). Trimming shortened V by 0 bases and J by 14 bases, and 8 bases separated the two germline ends. This CDR3 region has 11 residues. Germline V gene sequence: CDR1 LGHNA, CDR2 YSLEER.

The chain has TRBV5-1 and TRBJ2-2, with D perhaps TRBD1 (6 bases). CDR1 and CDR2 from the germline V gene are SGHRS and YFSETQ. This CDR3 contains 16 residues. Deletions cut 4 bases from V and 1 base from J, with 14 bases between. This chain's CDR3 is CASSPPWGQNTGELFF. Written as DNA, the CDR3 is TGCGCCAGCAGCCCGCCGTGGGGGCAGAACACCGGGGAGCTGTTTTTT.

This clone has only a few counts. V and J are TRBV30 and TRBJ2-7, with D tentatively TRBD2 (6 bases). Trimming took off 3 bases at V and 0 bases at J, with 15 bases between the two ends. CDR3 length: 15 residues. Per the germline V gene, CDR1 is GTSNPN and CDR2 is SVGIG (reference sequence). CDR3 sequence reads: CAWSLRASASYEQYF. The CDR3 DNA sequence: TGTGCCTGGAGCCTAAGGGCTAGCGCCTCCTACGAGCAGTACTTC. Variable domain in full (rest from reference TRBV30 and TRBJ2-7): SQTIHQWPATLVQPVGSPLSLECTVEGTSNPNLYWYRQAAGRGLQLLFYSVGIGQISSEVPQNLSASRPQDRQFILSSKKLLLSDSGFYLCAWSLRASASYEQYFGPGTRLTVT.

The chain links TRBV15 to TRBJ2-1; 9 bases are shared with TRBD2. The CDR3 sequence is 14 residues long. V lost 5 bases to trimming and J lost 7 bases; unmatched junction nucleotides: 6. In germline, CDR1 is LNHNV, CDR2 YYDKDF (reference sequence). CDR3 amino acids: CATSYRLAANEQFF. CDR3 bases: TGTGCCACCAGCTACCGACTAGCGGCTAATGAGCAGTTCTTC. Full variable domain (remainder filled in from reference TRBV15 and TRBJ2-1): DAMVIQNPRYQVTQFGKPVTLSCSQTLNHNVMYWYQQKSSQAPKLLFHYYDKDFNNEADTPDNFQSRRPNTSFCFLDIRSPGLGDTAMYLCATSYRLAANEQFFGPGTRLTVL.

This clone showed up just a few times. The rearrangement joins TRBV7-2 to TRBJ2-5; 7 bases align to TRBD2. Germline CDR1 is SGHTA and CDR2 is FQGNSA. V gave up 4 bases and J gave up 5 bases; unmatched junction bases: 4. The CDR3 totals 13 residues. CDR3 sequence (DNA): TGTGCCAGCAGCTGGACTAGTCCGGAGACCCAGTACTTC. Translated: CASSWTSPETQYF.

This clone was detected once. The DNA of the CDR3 is TGTGCCAGCAGTTTGATGATGGGACAGGGGTTTTTCTATGGCTACACCTTC. This sequence encodes CASSLMMGQGFFYGYTF. The chain is built from TRBV28 and TRBJ1-2; TRBD1 matches at 10 bases. Germline assignment: CDR1 MDHEN and CDR2 SYDVKM. The length of the CDR3 is 17 residues. The junction had 11 bases not matched to a gene; V was cut back by 3 bases and J by 4 bases.

The CDR3 DNA sequence: TGTGCCAGCAGCCAAGATTCGGGTACGCAGTATTTT. This encodes CASSQDSGTQYF. The gene calls are TRBV4-2 and TRBJ2-3; D remains ambiguous. The CDR3 sequence is 12 residues long. Per germline, CDR1 LGHNA and CDR2 YNFKEQ. V lost 0 bases to trimming and J lost 8 bases, with 6 bases between them.

The V and J genes are TRBV6-6 and TRBJ2-7, with a tentative D call TRBD1 (5 bases). Trimming cost V 5 bases and J 6 bases, with 20 bases left between them. The length of the CDR3 is 15 residues. The germline CDR1 and CDR2 sequences are MNHNY and SVGAGI (reference sequence). For the CDR3, the DNA is TGTGCCAGCAGTGGTCAGGGTTTTTGGTCGGGCGAGCAGTACTTC. As protein: CASSGQGFWSGEQYF.

The DNA for the CDR3 is TGTGCCAGCAGTTCGCCAGGGGGTAATGAAAAACTGTTTTTT. Its protein is CASSSPGGNEKLFF. V is TRBV27 and J is TRBJ1-4, with 7 bases aligning to TRBD1. The CDR3 loop spans 14 amino acids. V was clipped by 4 bases and J by 4 bases; unmatched bases: 3. CDR1 and CDR2 (germline): MNHEY, SMNVEV (reference sequence).

The chain combines TRBV25-1 with TRBJ2-5, with 8 bases identical to TRBD1. V lost 5 bases and J lost 5; bases outside the gene matches: 7. Germline V gives CDR1 MGHDK, CDR2 SYGVNS. The CDR3 consists of 14 residues. The CDR3 loop reads CASSSQGAVETQYF. In nucleotides, the CDR3 is TGTGCCAGCAGTTCTCAGGGGGCGGTTGAGACCCAGTACTTC.

This chain joins TRBV11-1 and TRBJ2-2, with D perhaps TRBD1 (5 bases). The ends were cut back, 0 bases at V and 6 bases at J, with 11 bases in the middle. Germline assignment: CDR1 SGHAT and CDR2 FQDESV (reference sequence). This CDR3 has 15 amino acids. In DNA, the CDR3 is TGTGCCAGCAGCTTAGCGCCCAGGGTCCCCGGGGAGCTGTTTTTT. Its protein is CASSLAPRVPGELFF.

In its sample, this clone was seen a few times. The V call is TRBV28, the J call TRBJ2-7, with 8 bases aligning to TRBD1. This CDR3 is 15 amino acids long. In germline, CDR1 is MDHEN, CDR2 SYDVKM. After removal of 3 bases from V and 2 bases from J, the junction contained 6 bases not matched to a gene. The CDR3 DNA is TGTGCCAGCAGTTTCAGACCGGGACAGGCCTACGAGCAGTACTTC. Protein: CASSFRPGQAYEQYF.